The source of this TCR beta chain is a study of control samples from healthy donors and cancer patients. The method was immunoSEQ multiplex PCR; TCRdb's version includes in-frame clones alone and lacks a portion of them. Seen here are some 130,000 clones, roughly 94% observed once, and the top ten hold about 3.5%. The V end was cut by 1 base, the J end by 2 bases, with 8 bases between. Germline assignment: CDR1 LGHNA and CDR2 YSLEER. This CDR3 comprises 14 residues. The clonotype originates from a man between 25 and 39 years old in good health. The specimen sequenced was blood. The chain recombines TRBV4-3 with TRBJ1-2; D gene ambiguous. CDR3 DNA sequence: TGCGCCAGCAGCCAAGGGAACAGCAACTATGGCTACACCTTC. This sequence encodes CASSQGNSNYGYTF.